The T cell receptor (beta chain) under discussion was sequenced for a study of blood T cell repertoires in COVID-19. Study overall: PBMCs, B-cell-depleted T cells, or T cells were the source of the cDNA or gDNA that made up the material.

Trimming pared 5 bases from V and 5 bases from J, leaving 9 bases between. The germline V gene has CDR1 SGHAT and CDR2 FQNNGV. The CDR3 contains 12 residues. In the authors' workflow: Reference gene primer amplification gave estimated nucleated cell counts. The table came from immunoSEQ multiplex PCR; TCRdb's copy has only in-frame clones and leaves some out. The D gene and trimming were derived from the DNA, and the V and J assignments and clone size from that table. Of fewer than 400,000 clones in the sample, around 87% were seen once. What was sequenced was PBMCs or T cells enriched from blood (not recorded which). The sequence derives from a woman aged 45-65 years who had recovered from COVID-19. The rearrangement uses TRBV11-2 and TRBJ2-5; D is undetermined. The DNA of the CDR3 is TGTGCCAGCAGCCCCATGAGCGAGACCCAGTACTTC. Protein sequence: CASSPMSETQYF.